This TCR beta chain derives from a study of blood T cell repertoires in COVID-19. The length of the CDR3 is 14 residues. V was clipped by 4 bases and J by 0 bases, with 9 bases between them. Germline-derived CDR1 and CDR2 are MDHEN and SYDVKM. The method was immunoSEQ multiplex PCR; TCRdb's version includes in-frame clones alone and lacks a portion of them. Among 25,000 to 30,000 clones, roughly 87% were seen once, and the ten largest hold 9.9%. Specimen: peripheral blood. The chain couples TRBV28 to TRBJ1-2, with D uncertain. The receptor was derived from a human donor in a cohort sampled during active COVID-19. The CDR3 DNA reads TGTGCCAGCAGTTCCGGGGAAACTAACTATGGCTACACCTTC. Its protein is CASSSGETNYGYTF.